The 15 T cell receptor beta chains below all came from one sample that was sequenced in a study of STAT5B mutations in CD4+ large granular lymphocyte leukemia (dated by TCRdb to between 2021 and 2023). The receptor library was made with the immunoSEQ multiplex PCR assay. Sourced from immuneACCESS, this table was stored by TCRdb with only in-frame sequences that have V and J called. A share of the clones is absent; for the studies checked, an unresolved V gene accounts for under half, and the remainder has no known explanation. The sample data list fewer than 45,000 clones, and 65% to 85% of these were observed just once. Jointly, the top ten make up approximately 0.3% of the sample. The sample consisted of CD4+ T cells from blood buffy coats. The source of these receptors is a human donor in good health.

The count of this clone is one. The rearrangement uses TRBV6-5 and TRBJ1-2; possible D gene TRBD1, 5 bases. The CDR3 consists of 15 residues. Trimming pared 6 bases from V and 7 bases from J, leaving 21 bases between. The germline V gene has CDR1 MNHEY and CDR2 SVGAGI. As DNA, the CDR3 is TGTGCCAGCAGGCAGCCGGGACTTGGAACTACTGGCTACACCTTC. It encodes CASRQPGLGTTGYTF.

The chain employs TRBV6-5 and TRBJ2-3; D remains ambiguous. Trimming pared 7 bases from V and 0 bases from J, leaving 8 bases between. CDR1 and CDR2 from the germline V gene are MNHEY and SVGAGI. The CDR3 extends over 13 amino acids. CDR3 sequence reads: CASTRASTDTQYF. Here the CDR3 DNA reads TGTGCCAGCACTAGAGCTAGCACAGATACGCAGTATTTT.

This sequence joins TRBV5-1 and TRBJ2-1; the match to TRBD1 covers 7 bases. Germline trimming cut 4 bases from V and 7 bases from J; bases unmatched to any gene: 8. CDR3 size: 14 residues. Germline V gives CDR1 SGHRS, CDR2 YFSETQ. The CDR3 reads CASSPGQLINEQFF. In nucleotides, the CDR3 is TGCGCCAGCAGCCCGGGACAGTTAATAAATGAGCAGTTCTTC.

This clone was recorded once. The chain combines TRBV9 with TRBJ2-2; 8 nucleotides match TRBD1. V dropped 3 bases and J dropped 6; count of bases not matched to a gene: 1. The CDR3 runs to 13 residues. Germline CDR1 and CDR2: SGDLS and YYNGEE. CDR3 sequence (DNA): TGTGCCAGCAGCGAGACAGGGGCCGGGGAGCTGTTTTTT. Translating gives CASSETGAGELFF.

This sequence joins TRBV29-1 and TRBJ1-1, with D possibly matching TRBD1 (6 bases). The CDR3 is made up of 12 amino acids. Trimming took 7 bases from V and 1 from J, leaving 10 bases between them. Germline-derived CDR1 and CDR2 are SQVTM and ANQGSEA. DNA for the CDR3: TGCAGCGGTGGACAGACGAACACTGAAGCTTTCTTT. It yields the protein CSGGQTNTEAFF.

The genes are TRBV10-1 and TRBJ1-1; the D is unclear. The CDR3 covers 13 residues. V was trimmed by 4 bases and J by 3 bases, leaving 9 bases between them. The germline V gene has CDR1 WNHNN and CDR2 SYGVQD (reference sequence). CDR3 DNA sequence: TGCGCCAGCAGTGCGGATCCCGACACTGAAGCTTTCTTT. Protein product: CASSADPDTEAFF.

This clone has just one count. This chain connects TRBV7-2 to TRBJ1-4; D remains unclear. The germline V gene encodes CDR1 SGHTA and CDR2 FQGNSA. The CDR3 is made up of 14 amino acids. V was pared by 1 base and J by 4 bases, with 7 bases between. The chain's CDR3 is CASSLDQVNEKLFF. CDR3 nucleotide sequence: TGTGCCAGCAGCTTAGATCAGGTTAATGAAAAACTGTTTTTT.

The chain recombines TRBV19 with TRBJ1-1; 10 positions agree with TRBD1. Germline trimming cut 7 bases from V and 3 bases from J; bases unmatched to any gene: 14. Per the germline V gene, CDR1 is LNHDA and CDR2 is SQIVND (reference sequence). This CDR3 contains 17 residues. This CDR3 reads CASKRWETGGEDTEAFF. The CDR3, as DNA: TGTGCCAGTAAAAGATGGGAGACAGGGGGCGAGGACACTGAAGCTTTCTTT. The variable domain in full, completed from reference TRBV19 and TRBJ1-1, reads DGGITQSPKYLFRKEGQNVTLSCEQNLNHDAMYWYRQDPGQGLRLIYYSQIVNDFQKGDIAEGYSVSREKKESFPLTVTSAQKNPTAFYLCASKRWETGGEDTEAFFGQGTRLTVV.

The chain employs TRBV10-3 and TRBJ2-1, with TRBD2 matching 9 bases. There are 15 residues in the CDR3. After removal of 4 bases from V and 3 bases from J, the junction contained 4 bases not matched to a gene. CDR1 and CDR2 (germline): ENHRY, SYGVKD. CDR3 protein: CAISAGLARYNEQFF. The CDR3 nucleotides are TGTGCCATCAGTGCCGGACTAGCGCGCTACAATGAGCAGTTCTTC.

The chain joins TRBV30 to TRBJ1-6; no clear D. The length of the CDR3 is 15 residues. Germline lookup yields CDR1 GTSNPN and CDR2 SVGIG (reference sequence). Trimming cost V 0 bases and J 4 bases, with 10 bases left between them. The CDR3 region has the DNA TGTGCCTGGAGTGTACTGGGAGGATATAATTCACCCCTCCACTTT. Translated: CAWSVLGGYNSPLHF.

CDR3 bases: TGTGCCAGCAGCTTGGACTCTTCGGGTACCTACAATGAGCAGTTCTTC. Its protein is CASSLDSSGTYNEQFF. This chain connects TRBV5-4 to TRBJ2-1; no clear D gene. The length of the CDR3 is 16 residues. V lost 0 bases and J 2 bases, leaving 12 bases between the germline ends. Per germline, CDR1 SGHNT and CDR2 YYREEE (reference sequence).

The V call is TRBV5-1, the J call TRBJ2-3, with a possible D match to TRBD1 (5 bases). This CDR3 contains 14 residues. Per the germline V gene, CDR1 is SGHRS and CDR2 is YFSETQ. The V and J ends lost 4 bases and 3 bases respectively, with 12 bases between them. CDR3 sequence reads: CASSVGRATDTQYF. The CDR3 DNA is TGCGCCAGCAGCGTGGGCAGGGCAACAGATACGCAGTATTTT.

J is TRBJ2-7 and V is TRBV27, with 7 bases fitting TRBD2. This CDR3 contains 13 residues. The V and J ends lost 6 bases and 2 bases, in that order; junction bases with no gene match: 4. The germline V gene encodes CDR1 MNHEY and CDR2 SMNVEV (reference sequence). In DNA, the CDR3 is TGTGCCAGCAGGAGGAGCGGGACCTACGAGCAGTACTTC. It translates to CASRRSGTYEQYF.

This chain links TRBV5-1 with TRBJ2-2, with 11 bases fitting TRBD2. Germline V lookup: CDR1 SGHRS, CDR2 YFSETQ. J was trimmed by 3 bases and V by 4 bases; bases with no gene match: 14. The CDR3 sequence is 19 residues long. DNA for the CDR3: TGCGCCAGCAGCCTCGAAGGGCCTAGCGGGGGGCACCACACCGGGGAGCTGTTTTTT. This translates into CASSLEGPSGGHHTGELFF. Full variable domain (outside the CDR3, taken from reference TRBV5-1 and TRBJ2-2): KAGVTQTPRYLIKTRGQQVTLSCSPISGHRSVSWYQQTPGQGLQFLFEYFSETQRNKGNFPGRFSGRQFSNSRSEMNVSTLELGDSALYLCASSLEGPSGGHHTGELFFGEGSRLTVL.

Details on this clone: Other DNA sequences in the sample encode the same CDR3. The chain carries TRBV30 and TRBJ1-5, with D maybe TRBD1 (5 bases). The CDR3 is made up of 13 amino acids. Trimming removed 3 bases from V and 3 bases from J, with 9 bases in between. Germline CDR1 reads GTSNPN; CDR2 reads SVGIG (reference sequence). The CDR3 bases are TGTGCCTGGAGCGCGACAGACAATCAGCCCCAGCATTTT. Protein product: CAWSATDNQPQHF.